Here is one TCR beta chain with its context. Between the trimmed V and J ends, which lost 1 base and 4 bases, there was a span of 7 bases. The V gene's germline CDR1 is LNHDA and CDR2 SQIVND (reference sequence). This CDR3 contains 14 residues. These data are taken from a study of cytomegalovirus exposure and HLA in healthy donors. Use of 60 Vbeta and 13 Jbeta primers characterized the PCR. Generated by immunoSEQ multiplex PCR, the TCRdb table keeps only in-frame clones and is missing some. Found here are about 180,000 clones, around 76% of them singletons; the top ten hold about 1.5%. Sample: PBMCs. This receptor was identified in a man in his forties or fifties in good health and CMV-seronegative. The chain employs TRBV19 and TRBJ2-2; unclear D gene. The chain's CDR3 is CASSIVASTGELFF. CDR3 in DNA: TGTGCCAGTAGTATAGTCGCCAGCACCGGGGAGCTGTTTTTT.